This TCR beta chain originates from a study of blood T cell repertoires in COVID-19. Methods used by the authors: The assay estimated nucleated cells by amplifying reference gene primers. Repertoires were generated with immunoSEQ multiplex PCR, while TCRdb's copy carries only in-frame clones and drops some. From that table come the V and J calls and clone size; the DNA was used to work out D and trimming. The table lists around 81,000 clones, around four fifths of them singletons, with around 3.7% in the top ten. The CDR3 is made up of 15 amino acids. Trimming shortened V by 8 bases and J by 1 base, and 18 bases separated the two germline ends. Germline loops: CDR1 SNHLY, CDR2 FYNNEI.

Specimen: peripheral blood. This clonotype was obtained from a man aged 50-60 years with acute or convalescent COVID-19. The V gene is TRBV2, the J gene TRBJ2-7; possible D gene TRBD1, 6 bases. CDR3 amino acids: CASQNTGTASYEQYF. In DNA, the CDR3 is TGTGCCAGCCAGAATACAGGGACCGCATCCTACGAGCAGTACTTC. Based on the CDR3 plus reference TRBV2 and TRBJ2-7, the full variable domain is EPEVTQTPSHQVTQMGQEVILRCVPISNHLYFYWYRQILGQKVEFLVSFYNNEISEKSEIFDDQFSVERPDGSNFTLKIRSTKLEDSAMYFCASQNTGTASYEQYFGPGTRLTVT.